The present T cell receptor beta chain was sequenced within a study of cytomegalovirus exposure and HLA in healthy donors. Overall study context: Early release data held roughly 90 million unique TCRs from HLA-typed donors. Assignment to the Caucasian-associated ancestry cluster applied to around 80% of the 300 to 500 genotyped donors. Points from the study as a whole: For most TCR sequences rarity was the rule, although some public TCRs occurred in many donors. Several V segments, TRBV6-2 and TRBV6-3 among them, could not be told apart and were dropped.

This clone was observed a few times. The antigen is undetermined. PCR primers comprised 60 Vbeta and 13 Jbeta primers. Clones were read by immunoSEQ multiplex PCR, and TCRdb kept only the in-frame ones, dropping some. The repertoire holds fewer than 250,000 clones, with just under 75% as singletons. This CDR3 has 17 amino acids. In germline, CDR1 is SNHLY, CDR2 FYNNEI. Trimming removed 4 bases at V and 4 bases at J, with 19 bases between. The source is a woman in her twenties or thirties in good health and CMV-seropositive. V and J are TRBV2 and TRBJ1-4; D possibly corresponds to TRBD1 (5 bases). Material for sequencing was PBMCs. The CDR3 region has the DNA TGTGCCAGCAGTGCGGGGGGAGGAATCGGCTTTAATGAAAAACTGTTTTTT. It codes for CASSAGGGIGFNEKLFF.